This T cell receptor (beta chain) was identified during a study of T cell changes during pregnancy in multiple sclerosis (dated by TCRdb to the late 2010s). As for the study more broadly: The study looked at changes in the T cell repertoire across pregnancy in women with multiple sclerosis.

For CDR1 and CDR2, the germline V gene lists MNHEY and SVGAGI. Deletion took 0 bases off V and 0 bases off J, with a span of 6 bases between the germline ends. CDR3 length: 14 amino acids, cysteine to phenylalanine. CDR3 DNA is the only sequence kept; it has 42 bases, read in frame from the first base. Libraries were made using the immunoSEQ multiplex PCR assay. Entries here come from immuneACCESS through TCRdb and include only in-frame sequences with V and J called. Some clones fail to appear in such tables; in the studies checked, an unresolved V gene covers under half of the shortfall, and the cause of the remainder is unknown. The sample yields about 38,000 clones; 92% were counted once. About 5.5% of the sample comes from the top ten. As regards this clone: Its antigen is not yet known. No per-base quality is available; no much larger clone lies one base away.

The sequenced sample was CD8+ T cells from peripheral blood mononuclear cells, obtained in the third trimester of pregnancy. The TCR sequence derives from a female donor with multiple sclerosis, enrolled in a pregnancy study. The V gene is TRBV6-5 and the J gene is TRBJ2-7; matching of 6 bases hints at TRBD1 as the D gene. The nucleotides read TGTGCCAGCAGTTACTCGGACAGCTCCTACGAGCAGTACTTC. The resulting protein is CASSYSDSSYEQYF.